This passage covers 25 T cell receptor beta chains from one sample sequenced in a study of T cells after yellow fever vaccination. TCRdb fed the 5' RACE reads into MiXCR, producing one record per CDR3 protein. The sample yields hundreds of thousands of distinct CDR3 sequences, about 13% seen once. Sample: PBMCs, taken on the day of the yellow fever booster vaccination. Source of these receptors: a young man who received the YFV17D yellow fever vaccine.

This clonotype was recorded a few times. CDR3 region: CASSEIQGEAGTEQETQYF. DNA of the CDR3: TGTGCCAGCAGTGAAATCCAGGGGGAAGCCGGGACGGAACAAGAGACCCAGTACTTC. The chain links TRBV6-1 to TRBJ2-5, with TRBD1 matching 7 bases. V lost 2 bases, J lost 2 bases, and 17 bases stayed unmatched. Per the germline V gene, CDR1 is MNHNS and CDR2 is SASEGT. There are 19 residues in the CDR3.

V is TRBV20-1 and J is TRBJ2-5; D gene ambiguous. Trimming took 3 bases from V and 4 from J, leaving 6 bases between them. In germline, CDR1 is DFQATT, CDR2 SNEGSKA (reference sequence). CDR3 length equals 11 residues. The CDR3 DNA reads as TGCAGTGCTAGTCCGGGAGAGACCCAGTACTTC. It yields the protein CSASPGETQYF.

This clonotype was picked up one time. Likely a read error: the CDR3 ends without its conserved phenylalanine or tryptophan. The chain uses TRBV20-1 and TRBJ1-1; possible D gene TRBD1, 6 bases. The CDR3 contains 14 residues. The germline V gene encodes CDR1 DFQATT and CDR2 SNEGSKA (reference sequence). V lost 5 bases to trimming and J lost 3 bases, with 16 bases between them. The DNA for the CDR3 is TGCAGTGCTCCCAGGTCGGGGGGCCACACTGAAGCTTTCTTA. It codes for CSAPRSGGHTEAFL.

This rearrangement joins TRBV28 to TRBJ2-7; D is possibly TRBD1 or TRBD2 (6 bases each). CDR3 size: 14 residues. V dropped 1 base and J dropped 7 bases, with 14 bases sitting between them. Germline-derived CDR1 and CDR2 are MDHEN and SYDVKM. For the CDR3, the DNA is TGTGCCAGCAGTTTATCGGGGGCGGAACGGGAGCAGTACTTC. Translating gives CASSLSGAEREQYF. The full variable domain, completed using reference TRBV28 and TRBJ2-7, is DVKVTQSSRYLVKRTGEKVFLECVQDMDHENMFWYRQDPGLGLRLIYFSYDVKMKEKGDIPEGYSVSREKKERFSLILESASTNQTSMYLCASSLSGAEREQYFGPGTRLTVT.

J is TRBJ2-2 and V is TRBV11-2, with 9 bases fitting TRBD2. Germline V gene sequence: CDR1 SGHAT, CDR2 FQNNGV. The CDR3 totals 18 residues. Losses at the gene ends were 5 bases for V and 5 bases for J; bases not matched to a gene: 15. CDR3 region: CASSGLGVAGVNTGELFF. CDR3 sequence (DNA): TGTGCCAGCAGCGGGCTCGGGGTAGCGGGAGTAAATACCGGGGAGCTGTTTTTT.

This clonotype was picked up a small number of times. The V and J genes are TRBV5-6 and TRBJ2-2, with D possibly TRBD2 on 6 matching bases. The CDR3 covers 15 residues. The germline CDR1 and CDR2 sequences are SGHDT and YYEEEE. V was pared by 5 bases and J by 5 bases, with 16 bases between. Written as DNA, the CDR3 is TGTGCCAGCAGTTCGTACGGGAGTAGTACCGGGGAGCTGTTTTTT. Encoded protein: CASSSYGSSTGELFF.

This clonotype was picked up a small number of times. V is TRBV29-1 and J is TRBJ1-6, with 7 bases identical to TRBD1. The CDR3 extends over 13 amino acids. The germline gives CDR1 SQVTM, CDR2 ANQGSEA. Trimming took 7 bases from V and 7 from J; bases not matched to a gene: 7. The CDR3 DNA follows: TGCAGCGCTAAGACAGGGAAGAATTCACCCCTCCACTTT. Its protein is CSAKTGKNSPLHF.

The gene calls are TRBV12-3 or TRBV12-4 and TRBJ2-1; 11 nucleotides line up with TRBD1. V trimming: 4 bases; J trimming: 0 bases; junction bases outside the gene matches: 11. The CDR3 extends over 19 amino acids. As DNA, the CDR3 is TGTGCCAGCAGTTCTCGGACAGGGGGCGGAATGAGCTCCTACAATGAGCAGTTCTTC. Amino acid sequence: CASSSRTGGGMSSYNEQFF.

This clonotype was found a few times. The CDR3 nucleotides read TGTGCCACCAGCAGAGACAGGGCAAACACCGGGGAGCTGTTTTTT. This encodes CATSRDRANTGELFF. This chain links TRBV15 with TRBJ2-2; maybe TRBD1 (5 bases). The ends were cut back, 0 bases at V and 2 bases at J, with 7 bases in the middle. CDR1 and CDR2 from the germline V gene are LNHNV and YYDKDF (reference sequence). The length of the CDR3 is 15 residues.

The chain is built from TRBV7-9 and TRBJ1-2, with 7 positions matching TRBD1. The CDR3 is 15 residues long. CDR1 and CDR2 from the germline V gene are SEHNR and FQNEAQ (reference sequence). Losses at the gene ends were 1 base for V and 3 bases for J; bases not matched to a gene: 5. CDR3 in DNA: TGTGCCAGCAGCTTAGGTCGACAGGGTGACTATGGCTACACCTTC. Translated, it gives CASSLGRQGDYGYTF.

This chain connects TRBV28 to TRBJ2-7; 10 positions match TRBD1. The CDR3 loop spans 16 amino acids. J was trimmed by 4 bases and V by 3 bases; bases with no gene match: 9. Germline loops: CDR1 MDHEN, CDR2 SYDVKM. The CDR3 DNA sequence: TGTGCCAGCAGTTTCTACCGGGACAGGGGTTATTACGAGCAGTACTTC. Encoded protein: CASSFYRDRGYYEQYF.

With respect to this clonotype: The germline gene is not matched at one end of the junction; a read error may be the cause. The CDR3 DNA reads as TGCGCCAGCAGCCAAGGATCCCCCTCTGGGGCCAACATCCTGACTTTC. Its translation: CASSQGSPSGANILTF. V is TRBV4-3 and J is TRBJ2-6; possibly TRBD1 for D (5 bases). This CDR3 has 16 residues. Germline V gene sequence: CDR1 LGHNA, CDR2 YSLEER.

In this sample, this clonotype turned up a few times. The chain has TRBV6-1 and TRBJ1-1, with 9 bases aligning to TRBD1. Germline lookup yields CDR1 MNHNS and CDR2 SASEGT. The V and J ends lost 6 bases and 5 bases, in that order; junction bases with no gene match: 10. This CDR3 has 15 residues. This chain's CDR3 is CASSGTGTGRTEAFF. The CDR3 nucleotides are TGTGCCAGCAGCGGTACCGGGACAGGGAGGACTGAAGCTTTCTTT.

V gene TRBV20-1 combines with J gene TRBJ2-3; 7 nucleotides agree with TRBD2. Germline V gene data show CDR1 as DFQATT and CDR2 as SNEGSKA (reference sequence). The V segment lost 0 bases and the J segment 7 bases; nucleotides outside the gene matches: 13. CDR3 length: 16 residues. Here the CDR3 reads CSARDWRAGEQYTQYF. CDR3 coding DNA: TGCAGTGCTAGAGATTGGCGCGCGGGAGAGCAATATACGCAGTATTTT.

This clonotype showed up just a few times. The chain uses TRBV20-1 and TRBJ2-5; 8 bases map to TRBD1. V shed 0 bases and J 1 base; nucleotides not matched to a gene: 7. This CDR3 is 16 amino acids long. Germline loops: CDR1 DFQATT, CDR2 SNEGSKA (reference sequence). This CDR3 is CSARDQGQASQETQYF. Here the CDR3 DNA reads TGCAGTGCTAGAGATCAGGGACAGGCCTCCCAAGAGACCCAGTACTTC.

The chain joins TRBV7-3 to TRBJ2-2; the D is unclear. Deletions cut 4 bases from V and 5 bases from J, with 11 bases between. CDR1 SGHTA and CDR2 FQGTGA come from the germline V gene. CDR3 length: 14 amino acids. As DNA, the CDR3 is TGTGCCAGCAGCTCAACGCCAGATACCGGGGAGCTGTTTTTT. It yields the protein CASSSTPDTGELFF.

This chain uses TRBV6-1 with TRBJ1-1; possibly TRBD1 for D (6 bases). Germline V CDR1 and CDR2: MNHNS, SASEGT. This CDR3 contains 17 residues. V lost 2 bases to trimming and J lost 3 bases, with 19 bases between them. The CDR3 coding sequence is TGTGCCAGCAGTGAATGGGGGGATCAGGCAGGGGACACTGAAGCTTTCTTT. This gives the protein CASSEWGDQAGDTEAFF.

There are a few counts of this clonotype. V is TRBV11-2 and J is TRBJ2-7; 9 bases agree with TRBD2. With V trimmed by 1 base and J by 2 bases, 12 bases remained unmatched. CDR1 and CDR2 (germline): SGHAT, FQNNGV. The CDR3 contains 18 residues. In DNA, the CDR3 is TGTGCCAGCAGCTTAGTTTTACTAGCGGGCGCAGGAACCTACGAGCAGTACTTC. Protein product: CASSLVLLAGAGTYEQYF. Looking up the rest from reference TRBV11-2 and TRBJ2-7 gives the full variable domain: EAGVAQSPRYKIIEKRQSVAFWCNPISGHATLYWYQQILGQGPKLLIQFQNNGVVDDSQLPKDRFSAERLKGVDSTLKIQPAKLEDSAVYLCASSLVLLAGAGTYEQYFGPGTRLTVT.

This chain uses TRBV20-1 with TRBJ2-5; no clear D gene. The CDR3 totals 15 residues. The germline V gene encodes CDR1 DFQATT and CDR2 SNEGSKA (reference sequence). The V and J ends lost 0 bases and 1 base respectively, with 12 bases between them. CDR3 coding DNA: TGCAGTGCTAGAGATTGGCCACTCACCCAAGAGACCCAGTACTTC. Protein: CSARDWPLTQETQYF.

This clonotype has more than one count but fewer than ten. J is TRBJ2-1 and V is TRBV20-1; 11 bases agree with TRBD2. J gave up 0 bases and V 5 bases, and 9 bases lay outside the gene matches. Germline CDR1 and CDR2: DFQATT and SNEGSKA (reference sequence). The CDR3 sequence is 17 residues long. CDR3 DNA: TGCAGTGCTCTCGGGACTAGCGGCTTAAGCTCCTACAATGAGCAGTTCTTC. It codes for CSALGTSGLSSYNEQFF.

This clonotype has just a few counts. The chain combines TRBV7-2 with TRBJ2-1, with D uncertain. CDR1 and CDR2 from the germline V gene are SGHTA and FQGNSA. Trimming shortened V by 3 bases and J by 1 base, and 13 bases separated the two germline ends. The CDR3 has 16 amino acids. The CDR3 here is CASSFGGVRSYNEQFF. Here the CDR3 DNA reads TGTGCCAGCAGCTTTGGTGGGGTGAGGTCCTACAATGAGCAGTTCTTC. The full variable domain, with the rest looked up from reference TRBV7-2 and TRBJ2-1, is GAGVSQSPSNKVTEKGKDVELRCDPISGHTALYWYRQSLGQGLEFLIYFQGNSAPDKSGLPSDRFSAERTGGSVSTLTIQRTQQEDSAVYLCASSFGGVRSYNEQFFGPGTRLTVL.

This clonotype was detected a few times. This chain connects TRBV20-1 to TRBJ2-5, with 11 nucleotides matching TRBD2. Germline V lookup: CDR1 DFQATT, CDR2 SNEGSKA (reference sequence). With 5 bases clipped from V and 5 bases from J, the junction kept 7 bases outside the gene matches. This CDR3 contains 14 residues. CDR3 sequence: CSASLLAGVETQYF. CDR3 DNA sequence: TGCAGTGCTTCACTACTAGCGGGAGTTGAGACCCAGTACTTC.

In its sample, this clonotype was seen a few times. CDR3 in amino acids: CASNLWGGGSTDTQYF. The CDR3 DNA sequence: TGTGCCAGCAACCTCTGGGGCGGGGGGAGCACAGATACGCAGTATTTT. The chain carries TRBV7-2 and TRBJ2-3; TRBD2 matches at 8 bases. The CDR3 is made up of 16 amino acids. Trimming took 7 bases from V and 0 from J; bases not matched to a gene: 9. Germline CDR1 and CDR2: SGHTA and FQGNSA.

The rearrangement links TRBV7-9 to TRBJ2-5; D is undetermined. Germline V gives CDR1 SEHNR, CDR2 FQNEAQ (reference sequence). The V and J ends lost 5 bases and 6 bases respectively, with 10 bases between them. The CDR3 totals 12 residues. The CDR3 is CASSPHGQTQYF. Written as DNA, the CDR3 is TGTGCCAGCAGCCCACATGGCCAGACCCAGTACTTC.

This clonotype was picked up a small number of times. The rearrangement links TRBV18 to TRBJ1-2; TRBD1 matches at 9 bases. J was trimmed by 4 bases and V by 4 bases; bases with no gene match: 7. This CDR3 contains 15 residues. Germline CDR1 and CDR2: KGHSH and LQKENI. The CDR3 region has the DNA TGTGCCAGCTCACAAGACAGGGGGAGAGGCTATGGCTACACCTTC. Its protein is CASSQDRGRGYGYTF.